Here is one T cell receptor beta chain with its context. Its antigen is not known. The data were taken from a study of cytomegalovirus exposure and HLA in healthy donors. Study results and limitations: In a later analysis, specific HLA alleles were associated with approximately 16,000 TCR beta sequences at a 0.05 false discovery rate.

The CDR3 length is 17 residues. V dropped 7 bases and J dropped 1 base, with 22 bases sitting between them. Germline assignment: CDR1 SGHTA and CDR2 FQGNSA. The PCR ran on 60 Vbeta and 13 Jbeta primers. The assay was immunoSEQ multiplex PCR, and TCRdb's table has in-frame clones only and misses some. The sample lists around 150,000 clones, about four fifths occurring once. When sampled, the donors appeared nominally healthy, though they likely had unrecorded immune exposures. The sequencing input was PBMCs. This clonotype originated in a woman in her 50s in good health and CMV-seronegative. The rearrangement joins TRBV7-2 to TRBJ1-1; perhaps TRBD1 as D (5 bases). The CDR3 nucleotides read TGTGCCAGCATCCCTAGAGGAAGGGGCGGGGGGAACACTGAAGCTTTCTTT. This translates into CASIPRGRGGGNTEAFF.